This TCR beta chain was sequenced for a study of control samples from healthy donors and cancer patients. V lost 2 bases, J lost 6 bases, and 9 bases lay in between. This CDR3 region has 13 residues. The assay was immunoSEQ multiplex PCR, and TCRdb's table has in-frame clones only and misses some. The sample consists of 35,000 to 50,000 clones, approximately 89% of them appearing once. This clone has just a few counts. The chain has TRBV12-3 or TRBV12-4 and TRBJ2-3; D ambiguous. The sequencing sample was made of PBMCs. This clonotype originated in a woman aged 55-69 years with lung cancer. The CDR3 is CASSLNAMDTQYF. In DNA, the CDR3 is TGTGCCAGCAGTTTAAACGCGATGGATACGCAGTATTTT.